Below are 29 T cell receptor beta chains sequenced from a single sample in a study of response to subunit inactivated influenza vaccine. TCRdb re-derived calls from the RT-PCR reads in MiXCR, one entry per CDR3 protein. The top ten clones hold under 13% of a sample with about 780,000 distinct CDR3 sequences, approximately 17% of them seen once. The specimen comprised PBMCs from blood, sampled around 5 days after vaccination. All receptors derive from a man aged 50 to 59 who received an inactivated influenza vaccine.

This clonotype was observed a handful of times. The chain couples TRBV12-3 or TRBV12-4 to TRBJ1-3; perhaps TRBD1 as D (5 bases). This CDR3 contains 14 residues. V lost 5 bases, J lost 7 bases, and 15 bases lay in between. The CDR3 nucleotides are TGTGCCAGCAGTCTCGGCCTCCGGGGGAACACCATATATTTT. This translates into CASSLGLRGNTIYF.

This clonotype was counted only a few times. The gene calls are TRBV20-1 and TRBJ2-7; 14 nucleotides match TRBD2. This CDR3 is built from 14 residues. The trim removed 3 bases at V and 6 bases at J, leaving 4 bases unmatched. Germline CDR1 is DFQATT and CDR2 is SNEGSKA (reference sequence). The CDR3 region is CSARSGLAGVEQYF. The CDR3 bases are TGCAGTGCTAGGTCGGGACTAGCGGGAGTCGAGCAGTACTTC.

This clonotype was counted many times. The chain is built from TRBV7-9 and TRBJ1-2; D unresolved. The germline CDR1 and CDR2 sequences are SEHNR and FQNEAQ (reference sequence). V was shortened by 1 base and J by 4 bases, with 7 bases between the two germline ends. The CDR3 consists of 13 residues. The CDR3 here is CASSLGQVYGYTF. In DNA form, the CDR3 reads TGTGCCAGCAGCTTAGGGCAGGTCTATGGCTACACCTTC.

V and J are TRBV7-9 and TRBJ2-1; D not certain. The length of the CDR3 is 12 residues. From germline, CDR1 is SEHNR and CDR2 FQNEAQ (reference sequence). V was cut by 5 bases and J by 12 bases, with 14 bases left in between. The CDR3 spells CASSQWVARQFF. CDR3 nucleotides: TGTGCCAGCAGCCAATGGGTTGCTAGGCAGTTCTTC.

This chain connects TRBV4-1 to TRBJ2-5, with 9 bases fitting TRBD2. Germline-derived CDR1 and CDR2 are MGHRA and YSYEKL. J lost 0 bases, V lost 0 bases, and 20 bases had no gene match. The CDR3 contains 22 residues. The chain's CDR3 is CASSQEWPPSERGARYQETQYF. CDR3 nucleotides: TGCGCCAGCAGCCAAGAATGGCCCCCCTCAGAGCGGGGGGCCCGGTACCAAGAGACCCAGTACTTC.

This chain uses TRBV20-1 with TRBJ2-5; a weak D match, TRBD1 (6 bases). The CDR3 is 15 residues long. Germline assignment: CDR1 DFQATT and CDR2 SNEGSKA (reference sequence). V was clipped by 6 bases and J by 5 bases, with 22 bases between them. The CDR3 loop reads CSARGPTRGSETQYF. Written as DNA, the CDR3 is TGCAGTGCCAGGGGACCCACTAGAGGGAGTGAGACCCAGTACTTC.

V usage is TRBV19 and J usage is TRBJ2-1; no clear D gene. Per the germline V gene, CDR1 is LNHDA and CDR2 is SQIVND (reference sequence). The CDR3 is made up of 14 amino acids. Between the trimmed V and J ends, which lost 4 bases and 6 bases, there was a span of 13 bases. The CDR3 DNA reads TGTGCCAGTAGTAGGGCTAGGCCGGCCAATGAGCAGTTCTTC. Protein: CASSRARPANEQFF.

This clonotype was seen at least ten times. The chain carries TRBV29-1 and TRBJ2-3, with no clear D. V gave up 3 bases and J gave up 2 bases, with 6 bases separating them. Germline-derived CDR1 and CDR2 are SQVTM and ANQGSEA. The length of the CDR3 is 12 residues. Here the CDR3 reads CSVEADTDTQYF. The CDR3, as DNA: TGCAGCGTTGAGGCGGACACAGATACGCAGTATTTT.

The V call is TRBV6-2 or TRBV6-3, the J call TRBJ2-1; tentative D call: TRBD2 (6 bases). The CDR3 extends over 15 amino acids. Germline assignment: CDR1 MNHEY and CDR2 SVGEGT. Trimming shortened V by 5 bases and J by 0 bases, and 11 bases separated the two germline ends. CDR3 DNA sequence: TGTGCCAGCAGTCGGGAGTGGGACTCCTACAATGAGCAGTTCTTC. Translating it yields CASSREWDSYNEQFF.

This sequence joins TRBV12-3 or TRBV12-4 and TRBJ2-5; D call uncertain. CDR3 length: 14 residues. V was cut by 2 bases and J by 2 bases, with 9 bases left in between. The CDR3, as DNA: TGTGCCAGCAGTTTACGGTCGGTTCAAGAGACCCAGTACTTC. It specifies CASSLRSVQETQYF.

Here the CDR3 reads CASSRLERVQETQYF. CDR3 nucleotide sequence: TGTGCCAGCAGCCGACTTGAGCGGGTGCAGGAGACCCAGTACTTC. This chain links TRBV7-2 with TRBJ2-5; weak D call: TRBD2 (6 bases). The V and J ends lost 5 bases and 5 bases respectively, with 18 bases between them. Germline CDR1 SGHTA, CDR2 FQGNSA. The CDR3 runs 15 residues.

The chain recombines TRBV20-1 with TRBJ2-1; D remains unclear. V lost 2 bases and J 3 bases, leaving 11 bases between the germline ends. CDR1 DFQATT and CDR2 SNEGSKA come from the germline V gene (reference sequence). The CDR3 consists of 14 residues. The CDR3 protein is CSARSSTYYNEQFF. As DNA, the CDR3 is TGCAGTGCTAGATCCTCGACATACTACAATGAGCAGTTCTTC.

This chain joins TRBV6-5 and TRBJ1-2; TRBD1 matches at 12 bases. The CDR3 has 16 residues. Trimming at V came to 4 bases and at J to 6 bases, leaving 9 bases not matched to a gene. CDR1 MNHEY and CDR2 SVGAGI come from the germline V gene. The DNA for the CDR3 is TGTGCCAGCAGTTCCGCCCCGGGACAGGGGGCCGATGGCTACACCTTC. Translating gives CASSSAPGQGADGYTF.

This clonotype turned up a few times. This rearrangement joins TRBV7-9 to TRBJ1-4, with unresolved D. The CDR3 consists of 15 residues. Germline CDR1 and CDR2: SEHNR and FQNEAQ (reference sequence). V dropped 1 base and J dropped 6 bases, with 12 bases sitting between them. The CDR3 is CASSLVLAGDEKLFF. CDR3 bases: TGTGCCAGCAGCTTAGTATTGGCAGGAGATGAAAAACTGTTTTTT.

For the CDR3, the DNA is TGCAGTGCTAGTTTTCGGCCTCACAATGAGCAGTTCTTC. Translated: CSASFRPHNEQFF. The V gene is TRBV20-1, the J gene TRBJ2-1; D remains unclear. This CDR3 has 13 residues. Germline V gene sequence: CDR1 DFQATT, CDR2 SNEGSKA (reference sequence). V lost 3 bases, J lost 5 bases, and 11 bases lay in between.

This clonotype was counted at least ten times. The chain is built from TRBV10-3 and TRBJ2-2, with 8 positions matching TRBD1. Germline loops: CDR1 ENHRY, CDR2 SYGVKD. The CDR3 loop spans 15 amino acids. Losses at the gene ends were 2 bases for V and 5 bases for J; bases not matched to a gene: 4. CDR3 amino acids: CAISEENRGTGELFF. CDR3 bases: TGTGCCATCAGTGAGGAGAACAGGGGGACCGGGGAGCTGTTTTTT.

The chain combines TRBV27 with TRBJ2-5, with a tentative D call TRBD1 (6 bases). This CDR3 region has 15 residues. V lost 5 bases and J 0 bases, leaving 13 bases between the germline ends. Per germline, CDR1 MNHEY and CDR2 SMNVEV (reference sequence). The CDR3 DNA reads as TGTGCCAGCAGTGTAACAGGGTTTTACCAAGAGACCCAGTACTTC. This gives the protein CASSVTGFYQETQYF.

This clonotype was counted ten times or more. The rearrangement joins TRBV12-3 or TRBV12-4 to TRBJ1-1; 10 bases line up with TRBD1. Trimming cost V 5 bases and J 10 bases; bases outside gene matches: 4. The CDR3 covers 12 residues. The CDR3: CASSGTGDRAFF. The CDR3 nucleotides are TGTGCCAGCAGTGGGACAGGGGATCGAGCTTTCTTT.

This clonotype appeared a few times. In DNA, the CDR3 is TGTGCCAGCAGTTTAGCGAACCCCCCCAATGAGCAGTTCTTC. This gives the protein CASSLANPPNEQFF. This chain connects TRBV12-3 or TRBV12-4 to TRBJ2-1; D not resolved. The germline V and J ends were trimmed by 0 bases and 6 bases, with 9 bases remaining between them. The CDR3 runs 14 residues.

The V and J genes are TRBV7-2 and TRBJ1-5; D might be TRBD1 (5 bases). The CDR3 is 14 amino acids. Trimming removed 3 bases at V and 6 bases at J, with 12 bases between. The germline gives CDR1 SGHTA, CDR2 FQGNSA. CDR3 amino acids: CASSLTVPGQPQHF. The CDR3, as DNA: TGTGCCAGCAGCTTGACAGTCCCTGGTCAGCCCCAGCATTTT.

The chain carries TRBV19 and TRBJ2-1; 12 bases line up with TRBD2. Germline trimming cut 6 bases from V and 6 bases from J; bases unmatched to any gene: 6. The CDR3 covers 15 residues. Germline CDR1 and CDR2: LNHDA and SQIVND (reference sequence). CDR3 DNA sequence: TGTGCCAGTAGCAGACTAGCGGGAGTCTCCAATGAGCAGTTCTTC. Its protein is CASSRLAGVSNEQFF. The complete variable domain, with remaining parts taken from reference TRBV19 and TRBJ2-1, reads DGGITQSPKYLFRKEGQNVTLSCEQNLNHDAMYWYRQDPGQGLRLIYYSQIVNDFQKGDIAEGYSVSREKKESFPLTVTSAQKNPTAFYLCASSRLAGVSNEQFFGPGTRLTVL.

This clonotype was observed once. The chain couples TRBV6-2 or TRBV6-3 to TRBJ1-1; 10 bases map to TRBD1. The CDR3 spans 16 residues. Germline V gives CDR1 MNHEY, CDR2 SVGEGT. The V segment lost 2 bases and the J segment 6 bases; nucleotides outside the gene matches: 9. For the CDR3, the DNA is TGTGCCAGCAGTTACAGGCGGACAGGGGGGGCCGCTGAAGCTTTCTTT. Residues: CASSYRRTGGAAEAFF.

The chain employs TRBV20-1 and TRBJ2-7, with 10 bases aligning to TRBD1. Trimming removed 6 bases from V and 5 bases from J; junction bases left unmatched: 13. The CDR3 consists of 15 residues. CDR1 DFQATT and CDR2 SNEGSKA come from the germline V gene (reference sequence). CDR3 residues: CSAERLTGGLNEQYF. CDR3 bases: TGCAGTGCAGAGCGACTGACAGGGGGCCTCAACGAGCAGTACTTC.

This clonotype has only a few counts. V is TRBV27 and J is TRBJ1-6; 8 nucleotides agree with TRBD1. Per germline, CDR1 MNHEY and CDR2 SMNVEV (reference sequence). Germline trimming cut 6 bases from V and 9 bases from J; bases unmatched to any gene: 4. The CDR3 runs 13 residues. The DNA for the CDR3 is TGTGCCAGCAGGCGACAGGGGAGTTCACCCCTCCACTTT. It encodes CASRRQGSSPLHF.

V is TRBV7-9 and J is TRBJ2-7; TRBD2 might be the D (6 bases). V dropped 1 base and J dropped 7 bases, with 11 bases sitting between them. The CDR3 extends over 13 amino acids. Germline loops: CDR1 SEHNR, CDR2 FQNEAQ (reference sequence). This CDR3 is CASSLGVEGEQYF. The DNA of the CDR3 is TGTGCCAGCAGCTTAGGAGTGGAGGGGGAGCAGTACTTC.

The rearrangement joins TRBV24-1 to TRBJ2-1; D unclear. This CDR3 region has 12 residues. In germline, CDR1 is KGHDR, CDR2 SFDVKD. Trimming took 10 bases from V and 4 from J, leaving 10 bases between them. DNA for the CDR3: TGTGCCACGGCTACCTATTACAATGAGCAGTTCTTC. Its translation is CATATYYNEQFF.

The chain uses TRBV7-2 and TRBJ2-1; 12 bases align to TRBD2. The CDR3 runs to 15 residues. The germline V gene encodes CDR1 SGHTA and CDR2 FQGNSA. V was clipped by 5 bases and J by 9 bases; unmatched bases: 8. The CDR3 sequence: CASSLLAGGPVEQFF. The CDR3, as DNA: TGTGCCAGCAGCCTACTAGCGGGGGGTCCCGTTGAGCAGTTCTTC.

The V and J genes are TRBV2 and TRBJ1-2, with 7 positions matching TRBD1. The trim removed 4 bases at V and 6 bases at J, leaving 8 bases unmatched. The length of the CDR3 is 14 residues. Germline loops: CDR1 SNHLY, CDR2 FYNNEI. The CDR3 is CASSAQGDFHGYTF. The CDR3 DNA reads as TGTGCCAGCAGTGCGCAGGGGGATTTCCATGGCTACACCTTC.

The chain's CDR3 is CASSSPRRASYEQYF. CDR3 sequence (DNA): TGTGCCAGCAGCTCACCCCGTAGGGCCTCCTACGAGCAGTACTTC. V usage is TRBV6-1 and J usage is TRBJ2-7; the D is unclear. This CDR3 is 15 amino acids long. Trimming removed 6 bases from V and 0 bases from J, with 15 bases in between. Germline CDR1 is MNHNS and CDR2 is SASEGT.